A single sample gave rise to the 29 T cell receptor beta chains below, sequenced in a study of blood T cell repertoires in COVID-19. Data came from immunoSEQ multiplex PCR; TCRdb stores just in-frame clones and leaves some out. The sample carries 50,000 to 80,000 clones, around three quarters recorded once. Sequenced sample: peripheral blood. These receptors were collected from a human donor in a cohort sampled during active COVID-19.

The CDR3 sequence: CASSELAGGYNEQFF. The CDR3 DNA is TGTGCCAGCAGCGAACTAGCGGGGGGCTACAATGAGCAGTTCTTC. The chain has TRBV11-2 and TRBJ2-1, with 12 bases fitting TRBD2. CDR1 and CDR2 (germline): SGHAT, FQNNGV. The CDR3 sequence is 15 residues long. V lost 5 bases to trimming and J lost 3 bases; unmatched junction nucleotides: 2.

This chain uses TRBV18 with TRBJ2-5, with 9 bases fitting TRBD2. Germline trimming cut 1 base from V and 5 bases from J; bases unmatched to any gene: 11. Germline CDR1 and CDR2: KGHSH and LQKENI. This CDR3 has 17 residues. Written as DNA, the CDR3 is TGTGCCAGCTCACCACTCCCTAGCGGGGACCCCGGGGAGACCCAGTACTTC. It translates to CASSPLPSGDPGETQYF.

The chain is built from TRBV30 and TRBJ1-1; D perhaps matches TRBD1 (6 bases). The V end lost 2 bases, the J end lost 9 bases, and 10 bases lay between the germline ends. The germline CDR1 and CDR2 sequences are GTSNPN and SVGIG (reference sequence). The CDR3 is made up of 11 amino acids. The CDR3 sequence: CAWSFQGQAFF. The CDR3 bases are TGTGCCTGGAGTTTCCAGGGGCAAGCTTTCTTT.

This chain joins TRBV5-4 and TRBJ2-2; TRBD1 is a possible D gene (6 bases). The CDR3 has 15 amino acids. V was pared by 5 bases and J by 4 bases, with 15 bases between. Germline CDR1 reads SGHNT; CDR2 reads YYREEE (reference sequence). CDR3 protein: CASRSGHQPTGELFF. CDR3 in DNA: TGTGCCAGCAGGTCGGGACACCAACCCACCGGGGAGCTGTTTTTT.

This clone was seen a handful of times. The rearrangement joins TRBV4-1 to TRBJ2-7, with D perhaps TRBD1 (5 bases). Looked up from germline, CDR1 is MGHRA and CDR2 is YSYEKL. The V end lost 0 bases, the J end lost 12 bases, and 12 bases lay between the germline ends. The CDR3 has 12 residues. The CDR3 sequence is CASSQDFGAPYF. CDR3 bases: TGCGCCAGCAGCCAAGATTTTGGGGCCCCGTACTTC.

This clone was picked up a small number of times. The chain employs TRBV30 and TRBJ2-2, with TRBD1 matching 7 bases. There are 15 residues in the CDR3. Germline V lookup: CDR1 GTSNPN, CDR2 SVGIG (reference sequence). The V segment lost 6 bases and the J segment 1 base; nucleotides outside the gene matches: 8. DNA of the CDR3: TGTGCCTGTAGATCTTGGACAGGGAACACCGGGGAGCTGTTTTTT. This translates into CACRSWTGNTGELFF.

The chain uses TRBV7-9 and TRBJ1-4; the D is unclear. The CDR3 runs to 15 residues. Trimming took 3 bases from V and 3 from J, leaving 11 bases between them. Per the germline V gene, CDR1 is SEHNR and CDR2 is FQNEAQ (reference sequence). The CDR3 DNA sequence: TGTGCCAGCAGCTTCTCGGGAGGATCTAATGAAAAACTGTTTTTT. It yields the protein CASSFSGGSNEKLFF.

The chain recombines TRBV29-1 with TRBJ1-1, with 9 bases lining up with TRBD1. This CDR3 comprises 14 residues. Germline-derived CDR1 and CDR2 are SQVTM and ANQGSEA. The ends lost 6 bases at V and 1 base at J; junction bases unmatched: 6. In DNA form, the CDR3 reads TGCAGCGTCAGGGACAGGGCGGGGAACACTGAAGCTTTCTTT. This translates into CSVRDRAGNTEAFF. The variable domain in full, with the rest retrieved from reference TRBV29-1 and TRBJ1-1, is SAVISQKPSRDICQRGTSLTIQCQVDSQVTMMFWYRQQPGQSLTLIATANQGSEATYESGFVIDKFPISRPNLTFSTLTVSNMSPEDSSIYLCSVRDRAGNTEAFFGQGTRLTVV.

This sequence joins TRBV5-1 and TRBJ1-2; perhaps TRBD1 as D (6 bases). V lost 2 bases, J lost 6 bases, and 11 bases lay in between. This CDR3 is 13 amino acids long. CDR1 is SGHRS and CDR2 is YFSETQ in the germline V gene. The CDR3 loop reads CASSLQGMDGYTF. The DNA for the CDR3 is TGCGCCAGCAGCTTACAGGGCATGGATGGCTACACCTTC.

This clone was counted between two and nine times. The CDR3 region has the DNA TGTGCCAGCAGCCAACCGATGGGGACAGTTGACTCACCCCTCCACTTT. Translating gives CASSQPMGTVDSPLHF. The J gene is TRBJ1-6, the V gene TRBV7-2, with 7 bases identical to TRBD1. This CDR3 spans 16 amino acids. Germline-derived CDR1 and CDR2 are SGHTA and FQGNSA. J gave up 10 bases and V 5 bases, and 14 bases lay outside the gene matches.

V is TRBV6-4 and J is TRBJ2-1, with 9 bases matching TRBD1. The CDR3 loop spans 15 amino acids. Germline V lookup: CDR1 MRHNA, CDR2 SNTAGT. With V trimmed by 0 bases and J by 10 bases, 7 bases remained unmatched. CDR3 loop: CASSDSGTGFKEQFF. The CDR3 nucleotides are TGTGCCAGCAGTGACTCCGGGACAGGGTTTAAGGAGCAGTTCTTC.

This clone was counted once. The chain links TRBV24-1 to TRBJ2-5, with 11 bases identical to TRBD1. With 4 bases clipped from V and 5 bases from J, the junction kept 8 bases outside the gene matches. This CDR3 has 16 amino acids. Germline V gene sequence: CDR1 KGHDR, CDR2 SFDVKD. CDR3 amino acids: CATSDAGQGEKETQYF. DNA for the CDR3: TGTGCCACCAGTGACGCGGGACAGGGGGAAAAGGAGACCCAGTACTTC.

This rearrangement joins TRBV30 to TRBJ2-3, with D possibly being TRBD2 (7 bases). This CDR3 spans 14 amino acids. Germline CDR1 is GTSNPN and CDR2 is SVGIG (reference sequence). V dropped 8 bases and J dropped 1 base, with 16 bases sitting between them. In DNA, the CDR3 is TGTGCCCGGTCGGGGGGCGTCGGCACAGATACGCAGTATTTT. Translated, it gives CARSGGVGTDTQYF.

This clone has a handful of counts. The chain is built from TRBV7-9 and TRBJ1-6; D ambiguous. The CDR3 is 14 amino acids. Looked up from germline, CDR1 is SEHNR and CDR2 is FQNEAQ (reference sequence). The V end was cut by 2 bases, the J end by 7 bases, with 9 bases between. The CDR3 loop reads CASSLIRQNSPLHF. CDR3 DNA sequence: TGTGCCAGCAGCTTAATCAGGCAGAATTCACCCCTCCACTTT.

This clone was seen only once. This chain joins TRBV7-8 and TRBJ2-5, with 14 positions matching TRBD2. CDR1 is SGHVS, CDR2 FQNEAQ, per germline. CDR3 size: 18 residues. J lost 5 bases, V lost 6 bases, and 14 bases had no gene match. This chain's CDR3 is CASSPRTSGGTLMETQYF. The CDR3 region has the DNA TGTGCCAGCAGTCCTAGGACTAGCGGGGGGACCCTGATGGAGACCCAGTACTTC.

Comment on this clone: An end of the junction differs from the germline gene, which may be a read error. The chain links TRBV15 to TRBJ2-5; D is uncertain. The germline V gene encodes CDR1 LNHNV and CDR2 YYDKDF (reference sequence). The CDR3 length is 12 residues. The chain's CDR3 is CATSINQETQYF. In DNA, the CDR3 is TGTGCCACCAGCATCAACCAGGAGACCCAGTACTTC.

V and J are TRBV30 and TRBJ1-1, with 7 bases aligning to TRBD1. CDR3 length equals 18 residues. With 5 bases clipped from V and 0 bases from J, the junction kept 18 bases outside the gene matches. Germline V gene sequence: CDR1 GTSNPN, CDR2 SVGIG (reference sequence). CDR3 bases: TGTGCCTGGGGGGTAAAGCCGGACAGGACAATAATGAACACTGAAGCTTTCTTT. It translates to CAWGVKPDRTIMNTEAFF.

The chain couples TRBV19 to TRBJ1-4; 7 positions match TRBD1. The CDR3 covers 11 residues. V dropped 6 bases and J dropped 13; count of bases not matched to a gene: 5. Germline CDR1 and CDR2: LNHDA and SQIVND (reference sequence). The CDR3 DNA follows: TGTGCCAGTAGGGAGGGGGCAGGACTGTTTTTT. Encoded protein: CASREGAGLFF.

V gene TRBV7-3 combines with J gene TRBJ2-3, with TRBD2 as a possible D gene (5 bases). CDR3 length: 16 amino acids. CDR1 and CDR2 from the germline V gene are SGHTA and FQGTGA. Trimming shortened V by 2 bases and J by 0 bases, and 12 bases separated the two germline ends. CDR3 loop: CASSLVASSSTDTQYF. As DNA, the CDR3 is TGTGCCAGCAGCTTAGTGGCTAGCTCCAGCACAGATACGCAGTATTTT.

This clone has a handful of counts. The chain carries TRBV5-8 and TRBJ2-3, with a tentative D call TRBD2 (7 bases). CDR1 SGHTS and CDR2 YDEGEE come from the germline V gene. V gave up 1 base and J gave up 6 bases, with 12 bases separating them. The CDR3 contains 14 residues. In nucleotides, the CDR3 is TGTGCCAGCAGCTTGCGGGGGGCGGGGGATACGCAGTATTTT. Translated: CASSLRGAGDTQYF.

The chain uses TRBV10-2 and TRBJ1-4, with unresolved D. V was cut by 8 bases and J by 6 bases, with 10 bases left in between. The CDR3 sequence is 12 residues long. Germline CDR1 is WSHSY and CDR2 is SAAADI. The CDR3 nucleotides are TGCGCCAGCCACAGTACGGATGAAAAACTGTTTTTT. It is translated as CASHSTDEKLFF.

Concerning this clone: Other DNA sequences within the sample encode an identical CDR3. The rearrangement joins TRBV27 to TRBJ2-2, with D possibly TRBD1 on 6 matching bases. CDR1 MNHEY and CDR2 SMNVEV come from the germline V gene (reference sequence). V gave up 3 bases and J gave up 4 bases, with 9 bases separating them. The CDR3 extends over 14 amino acids. For the CDR3, the DNA is TGTGCCAGCAGTTTGGGGGCGGCCACCGGGGAGCTGTTTTTT. It translates to CASSLGAATGELFF.

This clone was seen a single time. V and J are TRBV6-5 and TRBJ1-2; 10 positions agree with TRBD1. Per germline, CDR1 MNHEY and CDR2 SVGAGI. Trimming cost V 7 bases and J 2 bases; bases outside gene matches: 4. This CDR3 comprises 14 residues. The CDR3 nucleotides read TGTGCCAGCATACCGGGACAGGGGAACTATGGCTACACCTTC. Translated, it gives CASIPGQGNYGYTF.

The chain uses TRBV7-3 and TRBJ2-3, with TRBD2 as a possible D gene (5 bases). Between the trimmed V and J ends, which lost 5 bases and 2 bases, there was a span of 8 bases. Looked up from germline, CDR1 is SGHTA and CDR2 is FQGTGA. There are 13 residues in the CDR3. The CDR3 loop is CASSRETTDTQYF. In DNA form, the CDR3 reads TGTGCCAGCAGCCGGGAAACCACAGATACGCAGTATTTT.

The V and J genes are TRBV7-2 and TRBJ2-5; tentatively, D is TRBD1 (6 bases). The CDR3 is 14 amino acids. CDR1 is SGHTA and CDR2 is FQGNSA in the germline V gene. Deletions cut 3 bases from V and 0 bases from J, with 8 bases between. Written as DNA, the CDR3 is TGTGCCAGCAGCTTGCACAGGGACCAAGAGACCCAGTACTTC. This translates into CASSLHRDQETQYF. The full variable domain, completed using reference TRBV7-2 and TRBJ2-5, is GAGVSQSPSNKVTEKGKDVELRCDPISGHTALYWYRQSLGQGLEFLIYFQGNSAPDKSGLPSDRFSAERTGGSVSTLTIQRTQQEDSAVYLCASSLHRDQETQYFGPGTRLLVL.

The chain combines TRBV3-1 (or the pseudogene TRBV3-2) with TRBJ1-6; 12 bases line up with TRBD1. Trimming took 4 bases from V and 9 from J; bases not matched to a gene: 13. The CDR3 covers 18 residues. Per germline, CDR1 LGHDT and CDR2 YNNKEL (reference sequence). CDR3 bases: TGTGCCAGCAGCCCACCAGCCGGGACAGGGGGCAATCGTTCACCCCTCCACTTT. Protein: CASSPPAGTGGNRSPLHF.

The chain links TRBV24-1 to TRBJ1-2; TRBD1 matches at 12 bases. CDR3 length: 14 amino acids. V lost 4 bases, J lost 9 bases, and 5 bases stayed unmatched. From germline, CDR1 is KGHDR and CDR2 SFDVKD. The CDR3 DNA reads as TGTGCCACCAGTGACCCCGGGACAGGGGGCCGCTACACCTTC. Amino acids: CATSDPGTGGRYTF.

This rearrangement joins TRBV20-1 to TRBJ1-2; D is undetermined. V shed 3 bases and J shed 7 bases, with 9 bases lying between them. Germline CDR1 reads DFQATT; CDR2 reads SNEGSKA (reference sequence). This CDR3 has 11 amino acids. The CDR3 loop reads CSASGSAGYTF. For the CDR3, the DNA is TGCAGTGCTAGCGGGTCAGCTGGCTACACCTTC.

The CDR3, as DNA: TGCGCCAGCAGCCAAGGGGGTGCGGGGGGGGGAGATACGCAGTATTTT. Translating it yields CASSQGGAGGGDTQYF. The chain uses TRBV4-3 and TRBJ2-3, with 9 bases aligning to TRBD2. Losses at the gene ends were 1 base for V and 5 bases for J; bases not matched to a gene: 7. CDR3 length equals 16 residues. The germline V gene encodes CDR1 LGHNA and CDR2 YSLEER.